This T cell receptor beta chain was obtained from a study of blood T cell repertoires in COVID-19 (dated by TCRdb to about 2020). For context, the study as a whole: Samples covering the acute and convalescent phases of COVID-19 were provided by collaborators in the United States, Italy and Spain. The prospective study material was composed of cDNA or gDNA derived from T cells, B-cell-depleted T cells, or PBMCs. HLA class I and class II types, where available, came from metadata supplied by the sample provider rather than from assay-based typing. The repertoires were made available in a free public database intended to serve as a resource for research on the immune response to SARS-CoV-2. Samples came from the ongoing ImmuneRACE study (first 160 participants) plus 1,254 subjects from 6 global collaborators. The dataset comprised deeply sampled blood TCRbeta repertoires from subjects exposed to, actively infected with, or recovered from COVID-19. A de-identified subject ID, COVID-19 status, age in years and sex were almost always included in the sample metadata.

Another Seattle source contributed samples from volunteer blood donors who had recovered from COVID-19. Whole blood was collected in K2EDTA tubes by collaborating institutions according to the institutions' own protocols. For TCRbeta analysis, collaborators shipped samples in one of three forms: frozen whole blood, isolated PBMCs, or DNA extracted from either of those sample types. The immunoSEQ Assay, a bias-controlled multiplex PCR, was used to amplify TCRbeta CDR3 regions from genomic DNA. Turning to the authors' computational methods: The number of nucleated cells in each sample was estimated from the amplification of reference gene primers within the assay. To quantify the absolute abundance of each unique TCRbeta CDR3 rearrangement, sequence reads were collapsed and filtered. For each sample, productive Simpson clonality was calculated as the square root of Simpson's diversity index over productive rearrangements. The table comes from immuneACCESS by way of TCRdb, which keeps in-frame sequences with V and J called. Part of the clones is missing from these tables; in studies checked, under half for an unresolved V gene and the rest for unknown reasons. V, J and clone size derive from that table, while D and trimming were established from the DNA sequence. Recorded for this sample are approximately 350,000 clones; 91% of them occurred a single time. The ten largest clonotypes hold more than 3% of the sample.

The research as a whole found: The quantity of clinical and demographic metadata differed by source and by participant and was supplied without curation.

A word on this clone: The target of this receptor is not known. One end of the junction varies from germline; a read error may be responsible.

This sequence was found in a woman aged 18-29 years who had recovered from COVID-19. Sequencing was carried out using peripheral blood.

The DNA sequence reads TGTGCCAGCTGTTTTCGGGGAAACGGGCACTATGGCTACACCTTC. Translated, it gives CASCFRGNGHYGYTF. Rearrangement joined TRBV27 to TRBJ1-2, with the D gene call left open. The germline V gene (reference sequence) specifies MNHEY as CDR1 and SMNVEV as CDR2. Inclusive of the bounding cysteine and phenylalanine, the CDR3 is 15 residues long. Just CDR3 DNA is preserved here, 45 bases in frame from base 1.